This T cell receptor beta chain was sequenced in a study of T cells after yellow fever vaccination. Study-level information: Fractions of low cell number were prepared using SMART-Seq v4 Ultra Low Input. Points from the study as a whole: Peak timing came faster in the weaker secondary response, day 5 versus 15.

Germline loops: CDR1 LGHDT, CDR2 YNNKEL (reference sequence). After removal of 4 bases from V and 4 bases from J, the junction contained 3 bases not matched to a gene. CDR3 length equals 13 residues. This clonotype has just a few counts. Its antigen is still unknown. Template switching by 5'RACE produced TCR cDNA, adding a universal primer site and UMIs. Using its own MiXCR run on the 5' RACE reads, TCRdb lists one record per CDR3 protein. The sample includes some 400,000 distinct CDR3 sequences, about 19% of them seen just once. The sequencing here drew on PBMCs, taken before the yellow fever booster vaccination. This clonotype originated in a man between 18 and 35 years old who received the YFV17D yellow fever vaccine. The chain joins TRBV3-1 to TRBJ1-2, with 7 bases identical to TRBD1. The chain's CDR3 is CASSPQGTYGYTF. The CDR3 nucleotides read TGTGCCAGCAGCCCACAGGGGACCTATGGCTACACCTTC.